Sample share makes the clone carrying this TCR beta chain large (0.1 to 1%). Its target is not known. Multiplex touch-down PCR with TRB-A/B primers amplified rearranged V-D-J TRB sequences. MiXCR was run by TCRdb on the multiplex PCR reads, yielding one entry per CDR3 protein. The table records some 2,600 distinct CDR3 sequences, roughly 23% of them present only once. TCR beta rearrangements were amplified from peripheral blood genomic DNA. This specimen comes from a study of T cell repertoires in aging, cancer and after chemotherapy. Study-level background: Donor ages fell into six groups from 30 or younger up to 70 or older. Paired samples before and after chemotherapy came from glioblastoma patients receiving temozolomide-based therapy. Study-wide findings and caveats: In cancer patients, declining TCR diversity with age involved lost richness and lost evenness. Across the chemotherapy interval, each cancer cohort showed higher median generation probability, suggesting thymic rebound.

The V segment lost 0 bases and the J segment 4 bases; nucleotides outside the gene matches: 9. Germline CDR1 reads GTSNPN; CDR2 reads SVGIG (reference sequence). The CDR3 runs 16 residues. Sequencing was performed on blood. The TCR was taken from a human donor with a solid tumor. The gene calls are TRBV30 and TRBJ1-2, with 9 positions matching TRBD1. This CDR3 is CAWSVDLGGQGYGYTF. In DNA form, the CDR3 reads TGTGCCTGGAGTGTCGATCTTGGGGGACAGGGCTATGGCTACACCTTC. The full variable domain, its missing parts supplied by reference TRBV30 and TRBJ1-2, is SQTIHQWPATLVQPVGSPLSLECTVEGTSNPNLYWYRQAAGRGLQLLFYSVGIGQISSEVPQNLSASRPQDRQFILSSKKLLLSDSGFYLCAWSVDLGGQGYGYTFGSGTRLTVV.